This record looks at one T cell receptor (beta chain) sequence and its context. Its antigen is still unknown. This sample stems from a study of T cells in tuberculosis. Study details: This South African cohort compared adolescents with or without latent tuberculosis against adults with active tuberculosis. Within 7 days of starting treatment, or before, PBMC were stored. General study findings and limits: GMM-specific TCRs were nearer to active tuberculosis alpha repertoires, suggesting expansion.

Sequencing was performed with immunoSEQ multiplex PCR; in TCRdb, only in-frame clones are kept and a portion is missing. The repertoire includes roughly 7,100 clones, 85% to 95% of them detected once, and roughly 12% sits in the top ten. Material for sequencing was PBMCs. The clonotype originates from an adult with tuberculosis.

DNA of the CDR3: TGCGCCAGCAGCCAACCTGTCCGGGACACCTTCTATGGCTACACCTTC. Protein product: CASSQPVRDTFYGYTF. This chain uses TRBV4-1 with TRBJ1-2; the D gene is possibly TRBD1 (6 bases). The germline V gene encodes CDR1 MGHRA and CDR2 YSYEKL. The CDR3 length is 16 residues. Deletions cut 2 bases from V and 4 bases from J, with 17 bases between.